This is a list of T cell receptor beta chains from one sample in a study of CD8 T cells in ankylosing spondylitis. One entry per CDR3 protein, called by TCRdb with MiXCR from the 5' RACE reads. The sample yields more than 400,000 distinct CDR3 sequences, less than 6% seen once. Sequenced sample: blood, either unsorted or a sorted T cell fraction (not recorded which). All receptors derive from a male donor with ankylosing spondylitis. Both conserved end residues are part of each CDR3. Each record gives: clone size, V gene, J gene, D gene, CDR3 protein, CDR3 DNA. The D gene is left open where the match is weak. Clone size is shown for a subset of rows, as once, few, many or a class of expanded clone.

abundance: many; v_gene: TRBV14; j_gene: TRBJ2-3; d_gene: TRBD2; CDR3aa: CASSQVLLAGRFADTQYF; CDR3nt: TGTGCCAGCAGCCAAGTTCTCTTAGCGGGGCGATTTGCAGATACGCAGTATTTT
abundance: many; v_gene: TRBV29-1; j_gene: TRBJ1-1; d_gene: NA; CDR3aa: CSVEGGVGRASTEAFF; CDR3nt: TGCAGCGTTGAGGGAGGGGTCGGCAGGGCCAGCACTGAAGCTTTCTTT
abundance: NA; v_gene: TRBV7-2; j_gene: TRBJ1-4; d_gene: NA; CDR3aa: CASSLGVGFNEKLFF; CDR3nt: TGTGCCAGCAGCTTAGGAGTCGGCTTTAATGAAAAACTGTTTTTT
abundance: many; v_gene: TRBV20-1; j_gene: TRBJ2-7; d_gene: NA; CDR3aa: CSARAGYEQYF; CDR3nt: TGCAGTGCTAGAGCCGGCTACGAGCAGTACTTC
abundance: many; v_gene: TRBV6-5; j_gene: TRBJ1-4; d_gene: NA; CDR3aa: CASSYRGGEKLFF; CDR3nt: TGTGCCAGCAGTTACAGGGGAGGGGAAAAACTGTTTTTT
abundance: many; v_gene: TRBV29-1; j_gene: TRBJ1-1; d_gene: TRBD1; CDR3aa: CSVEPIRQGDTEAFF; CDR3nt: TGCAGCGTTGAACCAATACGACAGGGGGACACTGAAGCTTTCTTT
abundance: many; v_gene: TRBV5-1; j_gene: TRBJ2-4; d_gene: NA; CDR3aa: CASSWGRRAKNIQYF; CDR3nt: TGCGCCAGCAGCTGGGGACGGAGGGCCAAAAACATTCAGTACTTC
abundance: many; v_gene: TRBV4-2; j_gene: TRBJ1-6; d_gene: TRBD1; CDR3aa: CASSRMGQGNSPLHF; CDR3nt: TGTGCCAGCAGCCGGATGGGACAGGGTAATTCACCCCTCCACTTT
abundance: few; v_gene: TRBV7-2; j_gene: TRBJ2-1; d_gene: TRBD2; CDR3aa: CASSPRGGQSDEQFF; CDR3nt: TGTGCCAGCAGCCCGCGGGGGGGCCAGAGCGATGAGCAGTTCTTC
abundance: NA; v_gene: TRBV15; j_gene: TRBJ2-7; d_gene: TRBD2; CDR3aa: CATRPRGDSYEQYF; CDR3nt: TGTGCCACCAGGCCGCGGGGGGACTCCTACGAGCAGTACTTC
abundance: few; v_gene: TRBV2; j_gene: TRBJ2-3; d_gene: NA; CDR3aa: CASRRDTDTQYF; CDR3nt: TGTGCCAGCAGGAGGGACACAGATACGCAGTATTTT
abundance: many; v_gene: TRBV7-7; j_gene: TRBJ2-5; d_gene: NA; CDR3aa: CASSSASETQYF; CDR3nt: TGTGCTAGCAGCTCTGCTTCGGAGACCCAGTACTTC
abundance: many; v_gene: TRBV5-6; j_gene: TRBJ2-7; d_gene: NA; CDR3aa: CASSLPGLMEQYF; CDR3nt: TGTGCCAGCAGCTTGCCGGGCTTAATGGAGCAGTACTTC
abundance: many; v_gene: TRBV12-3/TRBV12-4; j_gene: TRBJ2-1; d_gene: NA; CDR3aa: CASSPLTTYPNEQFF; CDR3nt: TGTGCCAGCTCGCCCTTAACCACTTACCCCAATGAGCAGTTCTTC
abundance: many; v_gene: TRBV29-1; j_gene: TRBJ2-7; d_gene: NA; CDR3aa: CSVEESYEQYF; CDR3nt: TGCAGCGTTGAAGAAAGCTACGAGCAGTACTTC
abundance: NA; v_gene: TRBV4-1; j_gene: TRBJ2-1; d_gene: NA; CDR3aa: CASSHPGVSPYNEQFF; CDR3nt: TGCGCCAGCAGCCACCCTGGGGTCTCCCCCTACAATGAGCAGTTCTTC
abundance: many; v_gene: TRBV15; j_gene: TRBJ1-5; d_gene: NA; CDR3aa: CATSSYGGRQPQHF; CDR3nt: TGTGCCACCAGCTCTTATGGGGGCCGGCAGCCCCAGCATTTT
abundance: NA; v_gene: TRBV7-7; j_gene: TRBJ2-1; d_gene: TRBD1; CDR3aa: CASSLGTGLINEQFF; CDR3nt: TGTGCTAGCAGCTTGGGGACAGGCTTAATCAATGAGCAGTTCTTC
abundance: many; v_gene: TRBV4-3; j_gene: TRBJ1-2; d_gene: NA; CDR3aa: CASSLKMKGTYGYTF; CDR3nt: TGCGCCAGCAGCCTTAAGATGAAGGGGACCTATGGCTACACCTTC
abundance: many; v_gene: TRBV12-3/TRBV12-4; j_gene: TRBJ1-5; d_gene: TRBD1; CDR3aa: CASRTTRTGRHQPQHF; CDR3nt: TGTGCCAGCAGGACCACTCGGACAGGGAGACATCAGCCCCAGCATTTT
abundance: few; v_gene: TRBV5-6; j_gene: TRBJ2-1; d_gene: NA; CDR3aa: CASSPPWGSHEQFF; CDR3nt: TGTGCCAGCAGCCCACCCTGGGGGAGCCATGAGCAGTTCTTC
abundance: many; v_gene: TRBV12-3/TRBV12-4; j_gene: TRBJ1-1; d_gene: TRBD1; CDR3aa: CASTQDRAWPTEAFF; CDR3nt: TGTGCCAGCACCCAGGACAGGGCCTGGCCCACTGAAGCTTTCTTT
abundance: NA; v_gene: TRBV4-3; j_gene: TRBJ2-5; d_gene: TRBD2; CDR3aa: CASSQVAAGEETQYF; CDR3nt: TGCGCCAGCAGCCAAGTGGCAGCGGGGGAAGAGACCCAGTACTTC
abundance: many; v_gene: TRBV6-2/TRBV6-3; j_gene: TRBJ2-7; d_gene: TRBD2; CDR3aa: CASRQPGLGYEQYF; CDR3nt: TGTGCCAGCAGACAACCGGGACTAGGCTACGAGCAGTACTTC
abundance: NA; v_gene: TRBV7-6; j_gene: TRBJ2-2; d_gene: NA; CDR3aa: CASSLVSEIAGELFF; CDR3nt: TGTGCCAGCAGCTTAGTTAGCGAAATCGCCGGGGAGCTGTTTTTT
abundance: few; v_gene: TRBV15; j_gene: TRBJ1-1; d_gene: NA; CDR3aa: CATSKHRATEAFF; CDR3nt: TGTGCCACCAGCAAGCACAGGGCTACTGAAGCTTTCTTT
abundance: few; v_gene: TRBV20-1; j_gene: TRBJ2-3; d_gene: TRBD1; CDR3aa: CSAPGQTLTGTDTQYF; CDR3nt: TGCAGTGCACCGGGACAGACCTTAACTGGCACAGATACGCAGTATTTT
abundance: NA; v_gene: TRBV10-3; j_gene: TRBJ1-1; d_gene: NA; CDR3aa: CAISERLRSTEAFF; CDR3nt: TGTGCCATCAGTGAGCGACTACGAAGCACTGAAGCTTTCTTT